The 10 T cell receptor beta chains in this list originate from one sample, sequenced in a study of radiotherapy plus CTLA-4 blockade in lung cancer. Assay used: immunoSEQ multiplex PCR; TCRdb lists only in-frame clones, some missing. Among roughly 80,000 clones listed, over 70% were seen once. Here the sequenced sample was peripheral blood, taken from a patient treated with radiotherapy plus ipilimumab. Receptors originate from a human donor with non-small cell lung cancer who had a partial response to radiotherapy plus ipilimumab. Some clones in this sample may be carry-over from other donors' samples.

The count of this clone is one. V usage is TRBV14 and J usage is TRBJ2-1; 9 bases are a match to TRBD2. The germline V gene has CDR1 SGHDN and CDR2 FVKESK. V lost 2 bases, J lost 3 bases, and 8 bases stayed unmatched. This CDR3 comprises 17 residues. CDR3 sequence: CASSQTSPSGIYNEQFF. CDR3 bases: TGTGCCAGCAGCCAAACAAGCCCTAGCGGGATCTACAATGAGCAGTTCTTC.

The chain carries TRBV29-1 and TRBJ1-2; 8 bases line up with TRBD1. In germline, CDR1 is SQVTM, CDR2 ANQGSEA. Trimming cost V 6 bases and J 5 bases; bases outside gene matches: 8. This CDR3 region has 13 residues. The CDR3 DNA reads as TGCAGCGTAGCGGACAGGGTGGGGTATGGCTACACCTTC. Translation: CSVADRVGYGYTF.

V and J are TRBV10-1 and TRBJ1-1, with D uncertain. The CDR3 runs to 12 residues. V lost 5 bases to trimming and J lost 4 bases, with 8 bases between them. CDR1 is WNHNN and CDR2 is SYGVQD in the germline V gene (reference sequence). The CDR3 bases are TGCGCCAGCAGTCGCAGTGGCACTGAAGCTTTCTTT. Translated, it gives CASSRSGTEAFF.

V is TRBV6-1 and J is TRBJ1-1, with unresolved D. The CDR3 sequence is 13 residues long. Germline loops: CDR1 MNHNS, CDR2 SASEGT. With 10 bases removed from V and 6 bases from J, the gap between germline ends came to 18 bases. CDR3 residues: CATRRGFGPEAFF. The CDR3, as DNA: TGTGCCACGCGAAGAGGGTTTGGCCCTGAAGCTTTCTTT.

The gene calls are TRBV6-1 and TRBJ2-7; 8 bases map to TRBD1. The V and J ends lost 0 bases and 5 bases, in that order; junction bases with no gene match: 9. The CDR3 sequence is 16 residues long. The germline V gene has CDR1 MNHNS and CDR2 SASEGT. The CDR3 region is CASSEALPGGWDEQYF. CDR3 bases: TGTGCCAGCAGTGAAGCGCTGCCAGGGGGCTGGGACGAGCAGTACTTC.

This clone was counted between two and nine times. The chain combines TRBV6-5 with TRBJ1-3; D remains unclear. CDR1 is MNHEY, CDR2 SVGAGI, per germline. Trimming cost V 6 bases and J 1 base, with 10 bases left between them. This CDR3 spans 14 amino acids. The DNA for the CDR3 is TGTGCCAGCAGCCTCCGCGAGTCTGGAAACACCATATATTTT. It is translated as CASSLRESGNTIYF.

The sample holds a few counts of this clone. CDR3 nucleotides: TGTGCCAGTACCCTCCGGGCTAGCATAGGGGAGACCCAGTACTTC. Encoded protein: CASTLRASIGETQYF. The chain links TRBV19 to TRBJ2-5, with D possibly being TRBD2 (5 bases). Trimming cost V 7 bases and J 5 bases, with 20 bases left between them. The CDR3 is made up of 15 amino acids. CDR1 is LNHDA, CDR2 SQIVND, per germline (reference sequence).

This sequence joins TRBV7-9 and TRBJ1-2; D is possibly TRBD1 (6 bases). V lost 1 base and J 4 bases, leaving 7 bases between the germline ends. This CDR3 comprises 13 residues. Germline V gives CDR1 SEHNR, CDR2 FQNEAQ (reference sequence). This CDR3 reads CASSLEQGYGYTF. In DNA form, the CDR3 reads TGTGCCAGCAGCTTAGAACAGGGCTATGGCTACACCTTC.

The chain uses TRBV18 and TRBJ2-2, with 7 bases identical to TRBD1. With 2 bases clipped from V and 4 bases from J, the junction kept 4 bases outside the gene matches. From germline, CDR1 is KGHSH and CDR2 LQKENI. The CDR3 loop spans 15 amino acids. Here the CDR3 DNA reads TGTGCCAGCTCACCAAGACAGGGCGGCACCGGGGAGCTGTTTTTT. Amino acids: CASSPRQGGTGELFF.

This clone was seen only a few times. V gene TRBV19 combines with J gene TRBJ2-2; perhaps TRBD2 as D (6 bases). Trimming stripped 6 bases from V and 4 bases from J, with 15 bases between. The CDR3 length is 15 residues. The germline V gene encodes CDR1 LNHDA and CDR2 SQIVND (reference sequence). CDR3 sequence reads: CASRDHGTGTGELFF. DNA of the CDR3: TGTGCCAGTAGAGACCACGGGACTGGCACCGGGGAGCTGTTTTTT.